This T cell receptor beta chain emerged from a study of blood T cell repertoires in COVID-19. Profiled with immunoSEQ multiplex PCR; TCRdb holds only in-frame clones, not every one. The repertoire holds roughly 250,000 clones, around 89% seen once, with about 0.8% in the top ten. CDR3 length equals 15 residues. Per the germline V gene, CDR1 is SGHRS and CDR2 is YFSETQ. After removal of 3 bases from V and 5 bases from J, the junction contained 10 bases not matched to a gene. The sequenced sample was peripheral blood. The sequence derives from a man younger than 40 with acute or convalescent COVID-19. The chain employs TRBV5-1 and TRBJ2-5; TRBD1 aligns across 7 bases. DNA of the CDR3: TGCGCCAGCAGCTACGGGACAGCGAATGGGGAGACCCAGTACTTC. It encodes CASSYGTANGETQYF.